The sequence of this T cell receptor beta chain was determined in a study of shared clonotypes between healthy human individuals. V dropped 1 base and J dropped 5; count of bases not matched to a gene: 2. Germline lookup yields CDR1 SGHAT and CDR2 FQNNGV. The CDR3 spans 15 residues. Produced via immunoSEQ multiplex PCR; TCRdb's table is partial and in-frame only. Found here are about 750,000 clones, over 90% of them singletons; the top ten hold less than 25%. CD8 cells classed as naive were CD45RO-negative and positively selected for CCR7, excluding terminally differentiated effector memory CD45RA+ cells.

The chain combines TRBV11-2 with TRBJ2-1, with 10 bases fitting TRBD2. The source is a man younger than 45 in good health. The specimen was naive CD8+ T cells sorted from blood. The CDR3 nucleotides are TGTGCCAGCAGCTTAGCACTAGCGGGAAACAATGAGCAGTTCTTC. It encodes CASSLALAGNNEQFF.